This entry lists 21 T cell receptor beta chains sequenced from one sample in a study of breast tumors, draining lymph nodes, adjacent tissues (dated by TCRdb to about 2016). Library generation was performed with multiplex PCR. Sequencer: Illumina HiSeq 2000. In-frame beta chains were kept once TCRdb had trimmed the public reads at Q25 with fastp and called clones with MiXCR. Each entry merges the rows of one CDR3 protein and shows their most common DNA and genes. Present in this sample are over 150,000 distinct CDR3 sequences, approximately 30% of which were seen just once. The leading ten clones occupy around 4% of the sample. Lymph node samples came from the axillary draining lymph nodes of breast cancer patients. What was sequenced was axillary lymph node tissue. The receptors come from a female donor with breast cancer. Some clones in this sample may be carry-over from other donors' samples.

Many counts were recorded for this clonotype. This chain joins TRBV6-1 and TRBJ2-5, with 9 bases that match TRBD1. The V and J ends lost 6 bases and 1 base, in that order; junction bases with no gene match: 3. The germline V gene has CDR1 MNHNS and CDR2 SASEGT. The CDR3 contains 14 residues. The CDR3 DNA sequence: TGTGCCAGCAGCTTACAGGGGGCCCAAGAGACCCAGTACTTC. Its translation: CASSLQGAQETQYF.

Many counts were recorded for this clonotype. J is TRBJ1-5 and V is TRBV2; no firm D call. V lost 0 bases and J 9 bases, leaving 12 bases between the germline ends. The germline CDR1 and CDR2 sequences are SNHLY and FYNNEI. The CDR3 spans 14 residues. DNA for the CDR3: TGTGCCAGCAGTGAAGCGTCTTGGGGAGGGCCCCAGCATTTT. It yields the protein CASSEASWGGPQHF.

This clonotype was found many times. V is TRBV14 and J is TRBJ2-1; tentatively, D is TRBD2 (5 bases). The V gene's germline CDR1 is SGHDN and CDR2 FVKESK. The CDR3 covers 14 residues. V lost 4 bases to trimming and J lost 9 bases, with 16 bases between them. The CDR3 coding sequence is TGTGCCAGCAGCCCTAGCCCCTTGTCGGCTGAGCAGTTCTTC. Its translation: CASSPSPLSAEQFF.

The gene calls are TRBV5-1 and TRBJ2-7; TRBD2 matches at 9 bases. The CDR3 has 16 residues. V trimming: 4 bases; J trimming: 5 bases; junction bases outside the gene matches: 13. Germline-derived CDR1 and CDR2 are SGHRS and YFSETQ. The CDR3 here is CASSTGTSRGPDEQYF. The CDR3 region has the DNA TGCGCCAGCAGCACCGGGACTAGCAGGGGTCCCGACGAGCAGTACTTC.

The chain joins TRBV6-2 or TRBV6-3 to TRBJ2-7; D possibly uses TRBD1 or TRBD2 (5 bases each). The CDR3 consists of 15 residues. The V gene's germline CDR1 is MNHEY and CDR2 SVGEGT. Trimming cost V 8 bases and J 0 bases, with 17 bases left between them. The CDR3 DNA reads TGTGCCAGCGGGTCGGGGACCCCTTTCTCCTACGAGCAGTACTTC. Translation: CASGSGTPFSYEQYF.

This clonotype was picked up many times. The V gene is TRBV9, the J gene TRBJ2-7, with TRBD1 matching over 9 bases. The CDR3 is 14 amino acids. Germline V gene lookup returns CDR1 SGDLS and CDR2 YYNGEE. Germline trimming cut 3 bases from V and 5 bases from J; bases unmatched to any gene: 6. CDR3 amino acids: CASSEQGASDEQYF. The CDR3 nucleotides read TGTGCCAGCAGCGAACAGGGGGCTTCGGACGAGCAGTACTTC.

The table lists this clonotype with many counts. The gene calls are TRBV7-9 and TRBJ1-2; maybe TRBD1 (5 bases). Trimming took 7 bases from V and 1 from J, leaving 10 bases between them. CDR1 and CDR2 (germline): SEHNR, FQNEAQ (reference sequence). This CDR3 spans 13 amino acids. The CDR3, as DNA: TGTGCCAGCACGGCCGGGGGTAACTATGGCTACACCTTC. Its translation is CASTAGGNYGYTF.

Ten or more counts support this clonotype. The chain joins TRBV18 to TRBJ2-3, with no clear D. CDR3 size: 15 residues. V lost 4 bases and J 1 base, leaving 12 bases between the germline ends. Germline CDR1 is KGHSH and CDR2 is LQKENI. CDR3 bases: TGTGCCAGCTCACTCAAGAGGAGCGGCACAGATACGCAGTATTTT. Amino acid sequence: CASSLKRSGTDTQYF.

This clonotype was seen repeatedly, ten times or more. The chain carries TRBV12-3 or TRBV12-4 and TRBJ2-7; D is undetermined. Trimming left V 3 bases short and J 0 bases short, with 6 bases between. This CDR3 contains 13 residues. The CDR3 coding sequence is TGTGCCAGCAGTTTCGCGAGCTCCTACGAGCAGTACTTC. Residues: CASSFASSYEQYF.

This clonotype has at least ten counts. CDR3 loop: CATRRQGAGQPQHF. The DNA of the CDR3 is TGTGCCACCAGGCGACAGGGGGCAGGTCAGCCCCAGCATTTT. The chain uses TRBV15 and TRBJ1-5; 10 positions match TRBD1. This CDR3 region has 14 residues. V trimming: 6 bases; J trimming: 6 bases; junction bases outside the gene matches: 5. Germline values: CDR1 LNHNV, CDR2 YYDKDF (reference sequence).

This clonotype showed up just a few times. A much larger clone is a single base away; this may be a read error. CDR3 DNA: TGCAGTGCTAGAAGAGGGGTAGGGCTCGGGGGCTACACCTTC. Translating gives CSARRGVGLGGYTF. This chain uses TRBV20-1 with TRBJ1-2; perhaps TRBD1 as D (5 bases). In germline, CDR1 is DFQATT, CDR2 SNEGSKA (reference sequence). The V end lost 2 bases, the J end lost 8 bases, and 18 bases lay between the germline ends. CDR3 length: 14 residues.

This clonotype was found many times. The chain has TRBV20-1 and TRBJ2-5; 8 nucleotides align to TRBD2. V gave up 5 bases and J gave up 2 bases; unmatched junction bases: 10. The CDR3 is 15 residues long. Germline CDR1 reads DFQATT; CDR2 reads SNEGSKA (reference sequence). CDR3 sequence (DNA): TGCAGTGCTCACCTTGGGGCTAGCGGGCAAGAGACCCAGTACTTC. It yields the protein CSAHLGASGQETQYF.

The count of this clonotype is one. The chain's CDR3 is CASSYSRSGANDYNQPQHF. The CDR3 nucleotides are TGTGCCAGCAGTTACTCCAGATCAGGGGCCAACGACTACAATCAGCCCCAGCATTTT. The J gene is TRBJ1-5, the V gene TRBV6-6; possible D gene TRBD1, 6 bases. Germline CDR1 reads MNHNY; CDR2 reads SVGAGI (reference sequence). The ends were cut back, 0 bases at V and 3 bases at J, with 21 bases in the middle. The CDR3 extends over 19 amino acids.

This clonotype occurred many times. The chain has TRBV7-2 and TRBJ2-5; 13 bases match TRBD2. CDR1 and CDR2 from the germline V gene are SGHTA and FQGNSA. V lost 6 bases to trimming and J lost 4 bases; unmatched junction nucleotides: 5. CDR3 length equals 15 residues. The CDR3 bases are TGTGCCAGCAGAAGACTAGCGGGAGGCCTAGAGACCCAGTACTTC. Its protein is CASRRLAGGLETQYF.

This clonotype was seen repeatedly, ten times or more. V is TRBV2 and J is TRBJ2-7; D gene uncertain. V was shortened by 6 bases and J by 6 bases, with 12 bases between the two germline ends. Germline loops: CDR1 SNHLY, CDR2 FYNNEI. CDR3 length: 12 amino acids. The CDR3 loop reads CASRGWQIEQYF. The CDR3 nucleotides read TGTGCCAGCAGGGGCTGGCAGATCGAGCAGTACTTC.

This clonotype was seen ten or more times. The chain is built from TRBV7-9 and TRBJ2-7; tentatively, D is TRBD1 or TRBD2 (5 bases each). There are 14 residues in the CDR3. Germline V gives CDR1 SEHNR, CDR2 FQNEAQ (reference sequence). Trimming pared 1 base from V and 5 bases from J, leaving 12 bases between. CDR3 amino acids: CASSLDSLGDEQYF. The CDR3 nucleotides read TGTGCCAGCAGCTTAGATTCTTTGGGGGACGAGCAGTACTTC.

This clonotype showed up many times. CDR3 bases: TGTGCCAGCAGCTTTACAGGGTCGAATGAGCAGTTCTTC. As protein: CASSFTGSNEQFF. The chain joins TRBV11-2 to TRBJ2-1; D may be TRBD1 (6 bases). Germline V gene lookup returns CDR1 SGHAT and CDR2 FQNNGV. Trimming left V 3 bases short and J 7 bases short, with 10 bases between. The CDR3 is 13 residues long.

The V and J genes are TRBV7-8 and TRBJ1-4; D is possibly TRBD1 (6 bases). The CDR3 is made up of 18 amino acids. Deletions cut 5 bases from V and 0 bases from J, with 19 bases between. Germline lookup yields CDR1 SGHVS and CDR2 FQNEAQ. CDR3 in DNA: TGTGCCAGCAGCCATCTAACAGCGGGGGCTGCAACTAATGAAAAACTGTTTTTT. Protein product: CASSHLTAGAATNEKLFF.

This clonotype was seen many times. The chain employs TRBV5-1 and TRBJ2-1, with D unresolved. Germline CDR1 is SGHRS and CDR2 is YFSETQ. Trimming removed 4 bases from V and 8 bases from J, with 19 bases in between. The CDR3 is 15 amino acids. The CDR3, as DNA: TGCGCCAGCAGCCCCGAAATCCCGGTAAGCCATGAGCAGTTCTTC. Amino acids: CASSPEIPVSHEQFF.

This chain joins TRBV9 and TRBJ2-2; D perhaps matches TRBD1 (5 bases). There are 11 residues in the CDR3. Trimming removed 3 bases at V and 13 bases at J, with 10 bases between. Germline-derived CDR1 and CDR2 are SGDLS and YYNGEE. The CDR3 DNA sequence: TGTGCCAGCAGCGCGTTTAGGGGGCTGTTTTTT. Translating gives CASSAFRGLFF.

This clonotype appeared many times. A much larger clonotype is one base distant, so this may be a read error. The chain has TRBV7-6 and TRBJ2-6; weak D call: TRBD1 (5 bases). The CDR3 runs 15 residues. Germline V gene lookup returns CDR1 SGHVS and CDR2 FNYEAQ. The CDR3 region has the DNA TGTGCCAGCAGCTTCCCCTGGGATGGGGCCAACGTCCTGCCTTTC. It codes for CASSFPWDGANVLPF.